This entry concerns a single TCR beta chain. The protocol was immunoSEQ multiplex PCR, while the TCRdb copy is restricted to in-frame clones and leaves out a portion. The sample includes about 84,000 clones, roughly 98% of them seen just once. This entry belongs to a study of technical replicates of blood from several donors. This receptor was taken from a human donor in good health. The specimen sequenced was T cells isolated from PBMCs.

The CDR3 DNA reads as TGTGCCAGCAGTTCCCTAGCGGCGGGAGAAGAGACCCAGTACTTC. Amino acid sequence: CASSSLAAGEETQYF. The rearrangement uses TRBV27 and TRBJ2-5; 7 nucleotides match TRBD2. V trimming: 4 bases; J trimming: 3 bases; junction bases outside the gene matches: 8. Germline V gene data show CDR1 as MNHEY and CDR2 as SMNVEV (reference sequence). The CDR3 is 15 amino acids.